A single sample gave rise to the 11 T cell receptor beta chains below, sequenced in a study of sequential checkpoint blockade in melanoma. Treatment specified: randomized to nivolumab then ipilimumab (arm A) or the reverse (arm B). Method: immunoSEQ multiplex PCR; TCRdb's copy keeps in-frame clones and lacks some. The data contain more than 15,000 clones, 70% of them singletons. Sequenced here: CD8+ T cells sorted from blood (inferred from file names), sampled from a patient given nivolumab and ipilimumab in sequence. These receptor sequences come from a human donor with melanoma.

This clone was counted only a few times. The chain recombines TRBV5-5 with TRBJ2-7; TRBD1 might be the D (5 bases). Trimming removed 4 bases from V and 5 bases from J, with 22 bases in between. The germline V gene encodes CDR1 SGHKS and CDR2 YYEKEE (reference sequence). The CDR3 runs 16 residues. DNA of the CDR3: TGTGCCAGCAGCCAAGGAGATATCAGGGAAGGAAACGAGCAGTACTTC. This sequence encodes CASSQGDIREGNEQYF.

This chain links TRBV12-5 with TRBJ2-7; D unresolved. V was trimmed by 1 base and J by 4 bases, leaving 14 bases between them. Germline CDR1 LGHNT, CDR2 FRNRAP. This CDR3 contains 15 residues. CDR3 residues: CASGLAPYERYEQYF. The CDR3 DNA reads TGTGCTAGTGGTTTGGCTCCTTACGAGAGGTACGAGCAGTACTTC.

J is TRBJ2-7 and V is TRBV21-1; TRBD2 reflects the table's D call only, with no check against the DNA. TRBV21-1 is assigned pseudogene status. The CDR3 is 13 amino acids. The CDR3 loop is CASSKETYGEQYF. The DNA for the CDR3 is TGTGCCAGCAGCAAGGAGACCTACGGCGAGCAGTACTTC.

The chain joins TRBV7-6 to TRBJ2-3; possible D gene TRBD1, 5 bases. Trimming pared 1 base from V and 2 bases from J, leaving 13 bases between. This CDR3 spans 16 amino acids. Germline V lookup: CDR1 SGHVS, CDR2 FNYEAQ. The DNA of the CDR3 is TGTGCCAGCAGCTTAGTCGGGCTAGGGGTCACAGATACGCAGTATTTT. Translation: CASSLVGLGVTDTQYF.

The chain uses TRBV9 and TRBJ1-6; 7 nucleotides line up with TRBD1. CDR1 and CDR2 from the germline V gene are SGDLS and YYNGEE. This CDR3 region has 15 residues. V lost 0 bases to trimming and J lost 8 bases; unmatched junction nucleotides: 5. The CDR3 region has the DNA TGTGCCAGCAGCGTAGCTGGGACAGAGTATTCACCCCTCCACTTT. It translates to CASSVAGTEYSPLHF.

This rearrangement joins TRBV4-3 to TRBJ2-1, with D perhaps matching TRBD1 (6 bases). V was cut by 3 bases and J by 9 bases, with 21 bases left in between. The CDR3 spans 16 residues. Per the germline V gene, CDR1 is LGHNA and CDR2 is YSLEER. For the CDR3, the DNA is TGCGCCAGCAGCCAGGACCCGGCGGCAGGGGTGATTGAGCAGTTCTTC. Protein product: CASSQDPAAGVIEQFF.

The CDR3 bases are TGTGCCAGCAGCTCCCGGGACAGGGGTCCCTACGAGCAGTACTTC. Protein: CASSSRDRGPYEQYF. The chain carries TRBV7-9 and TRBJ2-5; 10 bases are a match to TRBD1. The last part of the DNA fits TRBJ2-7 better; the J call may be wrong. CDR3 length: 15 residues. The V gene's germline CDR1 is SEHNR and CDR2 FQNEAQ (reference sequence).

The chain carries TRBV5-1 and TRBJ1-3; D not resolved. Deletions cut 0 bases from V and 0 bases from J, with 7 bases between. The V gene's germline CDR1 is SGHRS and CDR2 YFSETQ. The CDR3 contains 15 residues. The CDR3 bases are TGCGCCAGCAGCTTGGCCACAGACTCTGGAAACACCATATATTTT. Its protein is CASSLATDSGNTIYF.

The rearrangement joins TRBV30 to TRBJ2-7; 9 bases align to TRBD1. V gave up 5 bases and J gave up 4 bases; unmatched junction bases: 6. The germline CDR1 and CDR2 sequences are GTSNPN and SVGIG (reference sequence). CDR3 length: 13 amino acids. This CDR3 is CAWGGQGLYEQYF. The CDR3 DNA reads TGTGCCTGGGGGGGACAGGGCCTTTACGAGCAGTACTTC.

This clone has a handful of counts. CDR3 in amino acids: CASSLRTGSYEQYF. The CDR3 DNA is TGTGCCAGCAGTCTTCGGACAGGGAGCTACGAGCAGTACTTC. V usage is TRBV6-1 and J usage is TRBJ2-5; TRBD1 agrees at 8 bases. The end of the DNA aligns better with TRBJ2-7, so the J call may be wrong. Germline-derived CDR1 and CDR2 are MNHNS and SASEGT. The CDR3 contains 14 residues.

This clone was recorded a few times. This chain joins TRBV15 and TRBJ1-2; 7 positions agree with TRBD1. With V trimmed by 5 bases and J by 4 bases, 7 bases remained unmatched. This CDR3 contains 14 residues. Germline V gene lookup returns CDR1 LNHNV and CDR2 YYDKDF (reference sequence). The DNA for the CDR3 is TGTGCCACCAGCCGTGAGGACAGGATCTATGGCTACACCTTC. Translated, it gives CATSREDRIYGYTF.